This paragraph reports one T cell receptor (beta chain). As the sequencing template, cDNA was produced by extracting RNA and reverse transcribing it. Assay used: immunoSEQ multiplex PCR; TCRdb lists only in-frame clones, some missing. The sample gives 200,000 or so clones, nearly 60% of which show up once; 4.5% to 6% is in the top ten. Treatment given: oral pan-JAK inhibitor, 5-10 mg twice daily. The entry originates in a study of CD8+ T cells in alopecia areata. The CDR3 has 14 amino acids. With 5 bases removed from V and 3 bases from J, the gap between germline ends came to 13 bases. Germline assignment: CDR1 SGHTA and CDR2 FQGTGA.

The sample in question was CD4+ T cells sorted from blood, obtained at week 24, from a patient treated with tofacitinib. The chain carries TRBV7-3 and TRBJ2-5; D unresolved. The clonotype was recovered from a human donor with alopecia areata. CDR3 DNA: TGTGCCAGCAGCCCGCAGGTGGGTGAAGAGACCCAGTACTTC. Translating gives CASSPQVGEETQYF.